The T cell receptor (beta chain) described here comes from a study of CD8 T cells in ankylosing spondylitis (dated by TCRdb to about 2017). In terms of the full investigation: The study profiled T cell receptor beta repertoires in healthy donors and ankylosing spondylitis patients to find disease-linked TCR variants. The full study cohort was made up of about 25 ankylosing spondylitis patients and some 100 healthy donors. Samples of peripheral blood were taken, and for ankylosing spondylitis patients, synovial fluid was collected as well.

Remarks on this clonotype: Its target antigen remains unknown. One end of the junction varies from germline; a read error may be responsible.

Sequencing instrument: Illumina HiSeq 2500. Quantitative 5'-RACE with molecular barcodes was used to prepare TCR beta libraries. The paper's data handling went like this. A new computational method, built on a probabilistic model of VDJ rearrangement, was used to identify disease-linked TCR variants. The public reads were reanalyzed by TCRdb: fastp trimming at Q25, MiXCR alignment, in-frame beta chains only. Every entry covers one CDR3 protein and lists the most common genes and DNA from its rows. In this record, the V and J calls reflect TCRdb's handling and not the investigators' own analysis. This sample is represented by a few hundred thousand distinct CDR3 sequences; roughly 8% of them were singletons. The ten largest account for more than 14% of the sample. What the work shows at the level of the full study, not this receptor alone: A TCR beta motif made up of eight or nine highly homologous amino acid variants appeared to be characteristic of blood from ankylosing spondylitis patients. Some motif variants had previously been reported in the synovial fluid and blood of reactive arthritis patients, which suggests shared mechanisms of disease initiation. The disease-linked clones showed a CD8+ phenotype and occurred at relatively low frequencies in peripheral blood. The disease-linked clones were reported as significantly enriched in matched synovial fluid samples from ankylosing spondylitis patients.

Taken from the germline V gene, the CDR1 and CDR2 loops are SGHTA and FQGNSA. The CDR3, cysteine through phenylalanine, is 15 amino acids long. The DNA shown is the 45-base CDR3, in frame from base 1. The receptor was derived from a male donor with ankylosing spondylitis. Source material: blood, either unsorted or a sorted T cell fraction (not recorded which). The V gene is TRBV7-2 and the J gene is TRBJ2-3; TRBD2 fits 10 bases in the junction. The CDR3 protein: CASSLAGVGTDTQDF. The sequenced DNA is TGTGCCAGCAGCCTAGCGGGAGTCGGCACAGATACGCAGGATTTT.